This T cell receptor (beta chain) was documented in a study of siplizumab effects on memory and regulatory T cells. This clone was seen only a few times. Data came from immunoSEQ multiplex PCR; TCRdb stores just in-frame clones and leaves some out. The sample lists tens of thousands of clones; approximately 95% were seen once. This CDR3 spans 11 amino acids. Germline assignment: CDR1 DFQATT and CDR2 SNEGSKA (reference sequence). Trimming removed 7 bases at V and 6 bases at J, with 13 bases between. This TCR was recovered from a human donor in good health. This sequence joins TRBV20-1 and TRBJ2-7, with D unresolved. Sequencing was carried out using non-Treg CD4+ T cells sorted from blood. The CDR3 nucleotides read TGCAGTGGTTCGGACGGATTCGAGCAGTACTTC. Translated, it gives CSGSDGFEQYF.